The rows below give T cell receptor beta chains drawn from one sample of a study of vaccination effects on CD4 cells after COVID-19. These receptors are not linked to any known antigen. Generated by immunoSEQ multiplex PCR, the TCRdb table keeps only in-frame clones and is missing some. The data contain roughly 25,000 clones, roughly 70% of them singletons. The sample was CD4+ T cells from PBMCs cultured with SARS-CoV-2 spike peptides, taken before COVID-19 vaccination. These receptor sequences come from a human donor who received a COVID-19 vaccine. Both conserved end residues are part of each CDR3. A D gene is named only where the DNA matches it firmly. The size field is filled for only some rows; it gives once, few, many or a size class.

d_call,clone_size,j_call,v_call,cdr3_aa,cdr3_nt
.,.,TRBJ2-3,TRBV6-1,CASSETGNTQYF,TGTGCCAGCAGTGAAACCGGGAATACGCAGTATTTT
.,.,TRBJ2-7,TRBV19,CASSIRSAIHEQYF,TGTGCCAGTAGTATCAGGTCGGCAATCCACGAGCAGTACTTC
.,.,TRBJ2-4,TRBV18,CASSPRTEIKNIQYF,TGTGCCAGCTCACCACGAACAGAAATAAAAAACATTCAGTACTTC
.,.,TRBJ1-3,TRBV27,CASSLMGGKSGNTIYF,TGTGCCAGCAGTTTAATGGGGGGAAAGTCTGGAAACACCATATATTTT
.,.,TRBJ2-5,TRBV19,CASSIVVRSRGTGQETQYF,TGTGCCAGTAGTATAGTGGTCCGGTCTCGGGGAACGGGGCAAGAGACCCAGTACTTC
.,few,TRBJ2-5,TRBV5-4,CASGRGGWQETQYF,TGTGCCAGCGGTAGAGGGGGATGGCAAGAGACCCAGTACTTC
TRBD1,.,TRBJ2-3,TRBV12-5,CASGGQGAGTDTQYF,TGTGCTAGTGGAGGACAGGGGGCGGGCACAGATACGCAGTATTTT
.,few,TRBJ1-2,TRBV25-1,CASSEDDNYGYTF,TGTGCCAGCAGTGAGGACGATAACTATGGCTACACCTTC
.,.,TRBJ2-7,TRBV10-1,CASSEPDKYEQYF,TGCGCCAGCAGTGAGCCGGACAAGTACGAGCAGTACTTC
.,.,TRBJ1-1,TRBV27,CASSPRRAGLFMNTEAFF,TGTGCCAGCAGCCCCCGTCGGGCAGGGCTTTTCATGAACACTGAAGCTTTCTTT
.,few,TRBJ2-1,TRBV6-5,CASSYEAGSYNEQFF,TGTGCCAGCAGTTACGAGGCGGGGTCCTACAATGAGCAGTTCTTC
.,.,TRBJ2-2,TRBV6-5,CASSAVANTGELFF,TGTGCCAGTTCCGCAGTAGCGAACACCGGGGAGCTGTTTTTT